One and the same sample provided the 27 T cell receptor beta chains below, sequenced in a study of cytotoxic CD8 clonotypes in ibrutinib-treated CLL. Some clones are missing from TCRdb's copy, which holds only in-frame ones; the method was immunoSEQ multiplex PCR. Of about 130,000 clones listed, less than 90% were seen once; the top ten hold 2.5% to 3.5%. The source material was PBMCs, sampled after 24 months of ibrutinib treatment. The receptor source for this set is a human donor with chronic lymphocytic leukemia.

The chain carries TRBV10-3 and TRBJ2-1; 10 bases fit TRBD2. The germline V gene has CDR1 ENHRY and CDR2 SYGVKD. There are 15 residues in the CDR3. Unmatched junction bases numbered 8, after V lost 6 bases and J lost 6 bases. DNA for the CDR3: TGTGCCATCAGCCTCAGCGGGGGGGTAAGCAATGAGCAGTTCTTC. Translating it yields CAISLSGGVSNEQFF.

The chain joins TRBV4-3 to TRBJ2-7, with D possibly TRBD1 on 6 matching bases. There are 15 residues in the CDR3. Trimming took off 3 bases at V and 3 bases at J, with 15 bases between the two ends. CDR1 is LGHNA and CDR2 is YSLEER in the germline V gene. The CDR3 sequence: CASSHDGTPHYEQYF. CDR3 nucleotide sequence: TGCGCCAGCAGCCACGATGGGACACCCCACTACGAGCAGTACTTC.

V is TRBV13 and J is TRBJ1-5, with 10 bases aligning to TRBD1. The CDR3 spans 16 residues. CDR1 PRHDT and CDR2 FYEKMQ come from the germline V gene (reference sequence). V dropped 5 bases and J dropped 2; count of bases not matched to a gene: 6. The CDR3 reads CASSQRTGGGNQPQHF. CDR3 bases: TGTGCCAGCAGCCAACGGACAGGGGGAGGCAATCAGCCCCAGCATTTT. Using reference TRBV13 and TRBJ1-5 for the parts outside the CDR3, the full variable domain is AAGVIQSPRHLIKEKRETATLKCYPIPRHDTVYWYQQGPGQDPQFLISFYEKMQSDKGSIPDRFSAQQFSDYHSELNMSSLELGDSALYFCASSQRTGGGNQPQHFGDGTRLSIL.

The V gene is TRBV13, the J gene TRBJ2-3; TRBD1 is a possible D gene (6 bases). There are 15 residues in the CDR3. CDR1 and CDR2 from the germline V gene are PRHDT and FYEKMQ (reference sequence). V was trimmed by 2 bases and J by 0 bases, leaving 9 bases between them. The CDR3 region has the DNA TGTGCCAGCAGCTTACGGGACACAAGCACAGATACGCAGTATTTT. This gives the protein CASSLRDTSTDTQYF.

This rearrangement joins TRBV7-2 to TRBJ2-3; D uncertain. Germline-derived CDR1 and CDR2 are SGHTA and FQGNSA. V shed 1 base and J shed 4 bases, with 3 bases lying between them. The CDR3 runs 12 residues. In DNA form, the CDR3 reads TGTGCCAGCAGCTTAGGCCCAGATACGCAGTATTTT. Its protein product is CASSLGPDTQYF. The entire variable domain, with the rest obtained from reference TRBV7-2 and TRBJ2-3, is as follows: GAGVSQSPSNKVTEKGKDVELRCDPISGHTALYWYRQSLGQGLEFLIYFQGNSAPDKSGLPSDRFSAERTGGSVSTLTIQRTQQEDSAVYLCASSLGPDTQYFGPGTRLTVL.

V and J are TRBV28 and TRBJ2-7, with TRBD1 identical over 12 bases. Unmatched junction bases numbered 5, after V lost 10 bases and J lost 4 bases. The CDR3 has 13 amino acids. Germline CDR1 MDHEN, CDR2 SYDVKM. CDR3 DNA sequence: TGTGCCACCTGGGGACAGGGGGCGTACGAGCAGTACTTC. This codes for CATWGQGAYEQYF.

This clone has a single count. The DNA for the CDR3 is TGTGCCAGCAGCTTATCGACAGGGGGCGCGGATAGAGCGGCTAATGAAAAACTGTTTTTT. Translated: CASSLSTGGADRAANEKLFF. The rearrangement joins TRBV7-6 to TRBJ1-4; the match to TRBD1 covers 10 bases. This CDR3 spans 20 amino acids. The V segment lost 2 bases and the J segment 3 bases; nucleotides outside the gene matches: 15. CDR1 and CDR2 (germline): SGHVS, FNYEAQ.

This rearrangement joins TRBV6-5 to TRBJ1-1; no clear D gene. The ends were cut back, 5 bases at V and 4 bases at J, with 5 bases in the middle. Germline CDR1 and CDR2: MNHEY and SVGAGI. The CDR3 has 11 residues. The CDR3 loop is CASSVSTEAFF. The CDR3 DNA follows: TGTGCCAGCAGTGTGAGCACTGAAGCTTTCTTT.

The CDR3 coding sequence is TGTGCCAGCAGCTTTTCAAGACCGGCCGGCGGTTCACCCCTCCACTTT. It translates to CASSFSRPAGGSPLHF. The V call is TRBV7-2, the J call TRBJ1-6; unclear D gene. The CDR3 is 16 amino acids. V lost 3 bases and J lost 9, with 18 bases in between. The germline gives CDR1 SGHTA, CDR2 FQGNSA.

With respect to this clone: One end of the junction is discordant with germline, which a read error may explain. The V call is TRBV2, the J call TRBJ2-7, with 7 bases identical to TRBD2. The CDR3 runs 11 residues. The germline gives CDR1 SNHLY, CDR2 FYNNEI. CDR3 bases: TGTGCCAGCACGGGAGGATACGAGCAGTGCTTC. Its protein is CASTGGYEQCF.

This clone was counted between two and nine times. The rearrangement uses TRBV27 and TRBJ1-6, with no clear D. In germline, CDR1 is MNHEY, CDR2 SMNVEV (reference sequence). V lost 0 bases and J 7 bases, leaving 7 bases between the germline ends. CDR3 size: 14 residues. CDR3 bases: TGTGCCAGCAGTTTATCGAGTACGAATTCACCCCTCCACTTT. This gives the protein CASSLSSTNSPLHF.

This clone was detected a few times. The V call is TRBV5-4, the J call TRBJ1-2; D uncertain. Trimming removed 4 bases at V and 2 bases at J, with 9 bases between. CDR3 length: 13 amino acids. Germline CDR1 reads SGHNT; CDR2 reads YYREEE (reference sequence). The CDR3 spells CASSADSNYGYTF. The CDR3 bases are TGTGCCAGCAGCGCGGACTCAAACTATGGCTACACCTTC. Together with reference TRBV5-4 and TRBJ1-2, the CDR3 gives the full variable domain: ETGVTQSPTHLIKTRGQQVTLRCSSQSGHNTVSWYQQALGQGPQFIFQYYREEENGRGNFPPRFSGLQFPNYSSELNVNALELDDSALYLCASSADSNYGYTFGSGTRLTVV.

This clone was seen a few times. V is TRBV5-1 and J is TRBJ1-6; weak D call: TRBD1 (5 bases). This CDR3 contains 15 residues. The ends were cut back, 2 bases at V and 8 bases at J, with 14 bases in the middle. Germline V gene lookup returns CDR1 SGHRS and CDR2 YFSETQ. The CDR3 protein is CASSLATALYSPLHF. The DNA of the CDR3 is TGCGCCAGCAGCTTAGCGACAGCACTATATTCACCCCTCCACTTT.

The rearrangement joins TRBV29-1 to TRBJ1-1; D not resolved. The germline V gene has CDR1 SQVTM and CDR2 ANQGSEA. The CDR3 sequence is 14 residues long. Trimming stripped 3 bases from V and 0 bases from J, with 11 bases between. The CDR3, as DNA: TGCAGCGTTGATGGGGTGGCAATGAACACTGAAGCTTTCTTT. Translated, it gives CSVDGVAMNTEAFF.

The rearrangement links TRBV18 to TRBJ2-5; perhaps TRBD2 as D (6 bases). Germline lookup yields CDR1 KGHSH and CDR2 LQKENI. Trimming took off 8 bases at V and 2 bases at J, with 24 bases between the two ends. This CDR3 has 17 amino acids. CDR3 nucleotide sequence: TGTGCCAGCATCTCTGAGGTGGGAGGACTAACACAAGAGACCCAGTACTTC. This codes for CASISEVGGLTQETQYF.

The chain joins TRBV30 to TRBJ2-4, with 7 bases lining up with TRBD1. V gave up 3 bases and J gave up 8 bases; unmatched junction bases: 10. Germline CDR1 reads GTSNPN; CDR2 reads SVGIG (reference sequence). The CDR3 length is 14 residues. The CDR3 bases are TGTGCCTGGAGGAGACAGGGCTCGGCGGACATTCAGTACTTC. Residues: CAWRRQGSADIQYF.

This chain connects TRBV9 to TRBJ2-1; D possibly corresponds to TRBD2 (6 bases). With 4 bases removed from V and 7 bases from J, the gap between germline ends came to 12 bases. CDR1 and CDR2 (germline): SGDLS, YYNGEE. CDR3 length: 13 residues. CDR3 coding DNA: TGTGCCAGCAGCTCATCCGGAGGGAATGAGCAGTTCTTC. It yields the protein CASSSSGGNEQFF.

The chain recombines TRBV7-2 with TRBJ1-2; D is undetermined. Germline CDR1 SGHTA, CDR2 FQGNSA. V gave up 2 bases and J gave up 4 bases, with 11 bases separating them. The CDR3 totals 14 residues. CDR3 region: CASSLTRAGYGYTF. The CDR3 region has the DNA TGTGCCAGCAGCTTAACCCGGGCTGGCTATGGCTACACCTTC.

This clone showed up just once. The CDR3 DNA reads TGTGCCAGCTCACCCGGACAGGCCTCCAACTACGAGCAGTACTTC. It codes for CASSPGQASNYEQYF. This chain connects TRBV18 to TRBJ2-7, with 7 bases that match TRBD1. Looked up from germline, CDR1 is KGHSH and CDR2 is LQKENI. The CDR3 sequence is 15 residues long. The junction had 8 bases not matched to a gene; V was cut back by 3 bases and J by 3 bases.

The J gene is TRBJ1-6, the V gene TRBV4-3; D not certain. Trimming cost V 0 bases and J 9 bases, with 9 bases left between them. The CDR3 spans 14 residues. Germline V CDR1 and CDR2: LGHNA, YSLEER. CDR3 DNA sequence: TGCGCCAGCAGCCAAGATGGCTCAATTTCACCCCTCCACTTT. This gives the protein CASSQDGSISPLHF.

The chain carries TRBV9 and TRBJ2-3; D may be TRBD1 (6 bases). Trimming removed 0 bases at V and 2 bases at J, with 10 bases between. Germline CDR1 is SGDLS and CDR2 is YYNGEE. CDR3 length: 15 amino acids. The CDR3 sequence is CASSVGTASTDTQYF. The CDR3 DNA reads TGTGCCAGCAGCGTAGGGACAGCATCCACAGATACGCAGTATTTT.

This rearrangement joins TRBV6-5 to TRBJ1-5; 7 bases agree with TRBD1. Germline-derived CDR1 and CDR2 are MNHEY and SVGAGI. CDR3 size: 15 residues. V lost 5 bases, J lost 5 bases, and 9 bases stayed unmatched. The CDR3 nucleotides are TGTGCCAGCAGTGCGACCGGGACAGCCTATCAGCCCCAGCATTTT. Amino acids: CASSATGTAYQPQHF.

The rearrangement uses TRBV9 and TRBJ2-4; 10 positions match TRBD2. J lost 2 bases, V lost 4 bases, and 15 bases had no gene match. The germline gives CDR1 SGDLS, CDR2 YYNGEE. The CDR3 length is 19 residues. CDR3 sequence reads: CASSPGVLAGDMSKNIQYF. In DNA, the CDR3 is TGTGCCAGCAGCCCAGGGGTCCTAGCGGGGGATATGTCCAAAAACATTCAGTACTTC.

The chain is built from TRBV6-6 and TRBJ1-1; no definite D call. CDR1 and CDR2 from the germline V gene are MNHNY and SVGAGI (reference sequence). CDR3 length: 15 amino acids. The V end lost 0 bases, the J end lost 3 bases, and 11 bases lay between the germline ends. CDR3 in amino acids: CASSYSGSIDTEAFF. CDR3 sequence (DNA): TGTGCCAGCAGTTACTCGGGGTCTATTGACACTGAAGCTTTCTTT.

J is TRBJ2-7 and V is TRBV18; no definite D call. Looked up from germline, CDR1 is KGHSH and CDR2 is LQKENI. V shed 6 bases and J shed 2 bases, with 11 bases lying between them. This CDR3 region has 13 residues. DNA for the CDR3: TGTGCCAGCTCCGGTACAGAAACCTACGAGCAGTACTTC. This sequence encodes CASSGTETYEQYF. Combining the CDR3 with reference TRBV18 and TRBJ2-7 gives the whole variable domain NAGVMQNPRHLVRRRGQEARLRCSPMKGHSHVYWYRQLPEEGLKFMVYLQKENIIDESGMPKERFSAEFPKEGPSILRIQQVVRGDSAAYFCASSGTETYEQYFGPGTRLTVT.

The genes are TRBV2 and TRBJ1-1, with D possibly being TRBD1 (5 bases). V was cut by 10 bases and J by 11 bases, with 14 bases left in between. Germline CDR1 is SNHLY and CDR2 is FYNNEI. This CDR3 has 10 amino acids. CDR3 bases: TGTGCCACCCAGGGACCCCGGGCTTTCTTT. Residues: CATQGPRAFF. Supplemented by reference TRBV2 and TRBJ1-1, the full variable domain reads EPEVTQTPSHQVTQMGQEVILRCVPISNHLYFYWYRQILGQKVEFLVSFYNNEISEKSEIFDDQFSVERPDGSNFTLKIRSTKLEDSAMYFCATQGPRAFFGQGTRLTVV.

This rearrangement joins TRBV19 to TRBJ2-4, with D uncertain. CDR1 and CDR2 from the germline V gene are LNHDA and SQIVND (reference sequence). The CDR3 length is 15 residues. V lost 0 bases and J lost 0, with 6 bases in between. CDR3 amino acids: CASSIDGVAKNIQYF. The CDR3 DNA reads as TGTGCCAGTAGTATAGACGGAGTAGCCAAAAACATTCAGTACTTC. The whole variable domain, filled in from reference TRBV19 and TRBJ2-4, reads DGGITQSPKYLFRKEGQNVTLSCEQNLNHDAMYWYRQDPGQGLRLIYYSQIVNDFQKGDIAEGYSVSREKKESFPLTVTSAQKNPTAFYLCASSIDGVAKNIQYFGAGTRLSVL.